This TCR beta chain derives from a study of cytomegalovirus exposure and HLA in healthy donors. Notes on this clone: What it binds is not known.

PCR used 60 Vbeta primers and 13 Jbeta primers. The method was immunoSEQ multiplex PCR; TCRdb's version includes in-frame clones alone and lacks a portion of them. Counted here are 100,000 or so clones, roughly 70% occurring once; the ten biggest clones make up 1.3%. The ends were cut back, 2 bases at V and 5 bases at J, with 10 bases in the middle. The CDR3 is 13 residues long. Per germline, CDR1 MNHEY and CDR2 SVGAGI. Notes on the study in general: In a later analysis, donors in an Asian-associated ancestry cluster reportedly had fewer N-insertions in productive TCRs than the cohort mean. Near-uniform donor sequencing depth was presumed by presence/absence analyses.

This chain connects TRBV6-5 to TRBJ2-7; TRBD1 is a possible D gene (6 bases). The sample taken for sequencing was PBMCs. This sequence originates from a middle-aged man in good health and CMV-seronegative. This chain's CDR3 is CASSYGAGDEQYF. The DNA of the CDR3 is TGTGCCAGCAGTTACGGGGCAGGGGACGAGCAGTACTTC.